What follows are 13 T cell receptor beta chains derived from one specimen sequenced in a study of blood T cell repertoires in COVID-19. Profiling relied on immunoSEQ multiplex PCR, and the TCRdb table lists in-frame clones only, not all of them. The sample lists roughly 330,000 clones, 80% to 90% occurring once. Input material: peripheral blood. These TCRs come from a man aged 18-30 years who had recovered from COVID-19.

This chain links TRBV5-1 with TRBJ1-1, with 7 bases matching TRBD1. Germline CDR1 reads SGHRS; CDR2 reads YFSETQ. Trimming took 3 bases from V and 3 from J; bases not matched to a gene: 5. The length of the CDR3 is 14 residues. CDR3 in amino acids: CASSSQGSDTEAFF. CDR3 nucleotides: TGCGCCAGCAGCTCACAGGGGTCGGACACTGAAGCTTTCTTT.

CDR3 DNA: TGTGCCACCAGTCCGGGACAGGCCAATGAGCAGTTCTTC. It is translated as CATSPGQANEQFF. The chain joins TRBV24-1 to TRBJ2-1; 8 bases match TRBD1. Germline loops: CDR1 KGHDR, CDR2 SFDVKD. This CDR3 contains 13 residues. J lost 6 bases, V lost 6 bases, and 3 bases had no gene match.

This clone came up once. The CDR3 here is CASSPIGGAPDEQYF. DNA for the CDR3: TGTGCCAGCAGCCCGATAGGGGGGGCCCCCGACGAGCAGTACTTC. The V and J genes are TRBV5-5 and TRBJ2-7; D might be TRBD2 (7 bases). Trimming shortened V by 4 bases and J by 5 bases, and 19 bases separated the two germline ends. Germline values: CDR1 SGHKS, CDR2 YYEKEE (reference sequence). CDR3 length: 15 residues.

The chain combines TRBV6-2 or TRBV6-3 with TRBJ1-1, with a weak D call TRBD1 (5 bases). V shed 6 bases and J shed 2 bases, with 19 bases lying between them. This CDR3 comprises 16 residues. Germline V gene lookup returns CDR1 MNHEY and CDR2 SVGEGT. As DNA, the CDR3 is TGTGCCAGCAGCCCCTCTAGCGGACACCTTAACACTGAAGCTTTCTTT. It yields the protein CASSPSSGHLNTEAFF.

The chain employs TRBV6-5 and TRBJ2-1; 11 bases match TRBD1. Germline V gives CDR1 MNHEY, CDR2 SVGAGI. Trimming at V came to 6 bases and at J to 3 bases, leaving 4 bases not matched to a gene. The CDR3 spans 15 residues. The CDR3 loop reads CASRSGTGGYNEQFF. CDR3 in DNA: TGTGCCAGCAGATCCGGGACAGGGGGCTACAATGAGCAGTTCTTC.

This sequence joins TRBV7-3 and TRBJ2-3; 8 positions match TRBD2. CDR1 is SGHTA and CDR2 is FQGTGA in the germline V gene. V lost 5 bases to trimming and J lost 2 bases; unmatched junction nucleotides: 3. The CDR3 runs to 14 residues. The CDR3 nucleotides are TGTGCCAGCAGCCTGGGACTAGACACAGATACGCAGTATTTT. Translation: CASSLGLDTDTQYF.

The V call is TRBV27, the J call TRBJ2-7, with 8 bases that match TRBD1. This CDR3 has 15 residues. The germline gives CDR1 MNHEY, CDR2 SMNVEV (reference sequence). Trimming removed 2 bases from V and 3 bases from J; junction bases left unmatched: 6. Written as DNA, the CDR3 is TGTGCCAGCAGTTTAGGGACAGGAGATCTCTACGAGCAGTACTTC. It yields the protein CASSLGTGDLYEQYF.

The rearrangement links TRBV13 to TRBJ1-2; a weak D match, TRBD1 (6 bases). V gave up 2 bases and J gave up 5 bases, with 15 bases separating them. CDR1 is PRHDT, CDR2 FYEKMQ, per germline (reference sequence). The CDR3 covers 15 residues. The CDR3 DNA follows: TGTGCCAGCAGCTTACCGGAGGGGGGGTGGTATGGCTACACCTTC. Translating it yields CASSLPEGGWYGYTF.

This chain joins TRBV7-8 and TRBJ2-7; the D gene is possibly TRBD1 (5 bases). This CDR3 has 18 residues. Trimming cost V 1 base and J 4 bases, with 23 bases left between them. Germline CDR1 is SGHVS and CDR2 is FQNEAQ. In DNA, the CDR3 is TGTGCCAGCAGCTTAGTCACCCCATCGGCGAGACAGCGATACGAGCAGTACTTC. Translation: CASSLVTPSARQRYEQYF.

This clone appeared once. V is TRBV6-6 and J is TRBJ1-3; D is undetermined. Trimming took off 5 bases at V and 0 bases at J, with 14 bases between the two ends. CDR1 and CDR2 from the germline V gene are MNHNY and SVGAGI (reference sequence). This CDR3 is built from 16 residues. Written as DNA, the CDR3 is TGTGCCAGCAGTCCTCCCAGGCAGAGCTCTGGAAACACCATATATTTT. Protein: CASSPPRQSSGNTIYF.

V gene TRBV19 combines with J gene TRBJ1-2; D may be TRBD1 (5 bases). Germline V gives CDR1 LNHDA, CDR2 SQIVND (reference sequence). V was shortened by 4 bases and J by 7 bases, with 16 bases between the two germline ends. The CDR3 is 14 residues long. Here the CDR3 DNA reads TGTGCCAGTAGTACGACAGCCCTAATGGGTGGCTACACCTTC. It is translated as CASSTTALMGGYTF.

The DNA for the CDR3 is TGTGCCAGCAGCTTGGGGCAGGGGTATAGTGGCTACACCTTC. Amino acids: CASSLGQGYSGYTF. V is TRBV5-5 and J is TRBJ1-2; tentatively, D is TRBD1 (6 bases). This CDR3 comprises 14 residues. Germline values: CDR1 SGHKS, CDR2 YYEKEE (reference sequence). Trimming removed 0 bases from V and 7 bases from J, with 13 bases in between.

The chain recombines TRBV7-9 with TRBJ1-2; 7 positions match TRBD1. V lost 10 bases to trimming and J lost 0 bases; unmatched junction nucleotides: 2. Germline V CDR1 and CDR2: SEHNR, FQNEAQ (reference sequence). This CDR3 has 12 residues. This CDR3 is CATQGANYGYTF. As DNA, the CDR3 is TGTGCCACCCAGGGGGCTAACTATGGCTACACCTTC.